Each of the 5 T cell receptor beta chains below was sequenced from the same sample in a study of T cells after yellow fever vaccination. TCRdb processed the 5' RACE reads anew with MiXCR; each CDR3 protein has one entry. The profile shows 170,000 or so distinct CDR3 sequences, 6.2% of them singletons. Sample: CD4+ T cells sorted from PBMCs, taken on the day of the first yellow fever vaccination. These TCRs come from a man younger than 30 who received the YFV17D yellow fever vaccine.

The genes are TRBV29-1 and TRBJ2-3; 10 bases agree with TRBD2. CDR1 SQVTM and CDR2 ANQGSEA come from the germline V gene. V shed 1 base, J shed 8 bases, and the junction held 9 bases outside the gene matches. The CDR3 loop spans 15 amino acids. CDR3 coding DNA: TGCAGCGTTGAAGTCGTAGCGGGGGGCGGGGGTACGCAGTATTTT. This encodes CSVEVVAGGGGTQYF.

Many counts were recorded for this clonotype. The chain links TRBV6-6 to TRBJ2-1; possibly TRBD1 or TRBD2 for D (5 bases each). The CDR3 is 21 amino acids. From germline, CDR1 is MNHNY and CDR2 SVGAGI (reference sequence). V dropped 4 bases and J dropped 3 bases, with 31 bases sitting between them. Here the CDR3 reads CASSFFSPGPTSSSHYNEQFF. The CDR3 bases are TGTGCCAGCAGTTTTTTTAGTCCGGGACCCACATCAAGCTCGCACTACAATGAGCAGTTCTTC.

Many counts were recorded for this clonotype. For the CDR3, the DNA is TGTGCCAGCAGCACAGGGACAGGGGGCGACTACGAGCAGTACTTC. This encodes CASSTGTGGDYEQYF. V and J are TRBV9 and TRBJ2-7, with 12 bases identical to TRBD1. V was clipped by 4 bases and J by 3 bases; unmatched bases: 5. Looked up from germline, CDR1 is SGDLS and CDR2 is YYNGEE. This CDR3 contains 15 residues.

The V and J genes are TRBV15 and TRBJ2-7; possible D gene TRBD1, 7 bases. The CDR3 has 15 residues. Germline V gene lookup returns CDR1 LNHNV and CDR2 YYDKDF (reference sequence). V lost 2 bases, J lost 6 bases, and 17 bases lay in between. CDR3: CATSRRRDSVAEQYV. The CDR3 nucleotides are TGTGCCACCAGCAGACGGAGGGACAGCGTCGCCGAGCAGTACGTC.

This clonotype has only a few counts. The V gene is TRBV20-1, the J gene TRBJ2-5; 8 nucleotides agree with TRBD2. V gave up 8 bases and J gave up 7 bases; unmatched junction bases: 9. The CDR3 extends over 12 amino acids. Germline V gene data show CDR1 as DFQATT and CDR2 as SNEGSKA (reference sequence). This chain's CDR3 is CSLREGWVTQYF. CDR3 DNA: TGCAGTCTCCGGGAGGGGTGGGTGACCCAGTACTTC.